The source of this T cell receptor (beta chain) is a study of response to subunit inactivated influenza vaccine. Study-wide points: Authors suggested each seasonal flu vaccination may recruit only limited numbers of new T cells.

This clonotype was counted many times. No antigen is known for it. Each CDR3 protein is one row after TCRdb ran MiXCR on the RT-PCR reads. The repertoire consists of 530,000 or so distinct CDR3 sequences, with about an eighth occurring once and the leading ten covering roughly 10%. Sequences were derived from PBMCs from blood, sampled on the day of vaccination. This sequence was found in a man aged 50-60 years who received an inactivated influenza vaccine.

CDR3 region: CAIGTGANTGELFF. For the CDR3, the DNA is TGTGCCATCGGGACAGGGGCGAACACCGGGGAGCTGTTTTTT. This chain uses TRBV12-3 or TRBV12-4 with TRBJ2-2; 10 bases line up with TRBD1. There are 14 residues in the CDR3. Losses at the gene ends were 10 bases for V and 0 bases for J; bases not matched to a gene: 2.